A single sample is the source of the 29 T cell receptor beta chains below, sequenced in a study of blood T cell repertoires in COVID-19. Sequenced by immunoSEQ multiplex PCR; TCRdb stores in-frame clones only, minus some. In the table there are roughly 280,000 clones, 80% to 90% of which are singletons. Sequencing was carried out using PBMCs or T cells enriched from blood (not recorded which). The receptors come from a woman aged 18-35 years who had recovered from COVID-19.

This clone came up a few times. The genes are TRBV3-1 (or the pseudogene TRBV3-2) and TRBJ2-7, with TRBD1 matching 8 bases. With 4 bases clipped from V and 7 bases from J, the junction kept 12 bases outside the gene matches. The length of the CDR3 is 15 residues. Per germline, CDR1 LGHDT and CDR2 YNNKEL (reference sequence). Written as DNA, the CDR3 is TGTGCCAGCAGCCCTACGGGACAGGACCGGGGGGAGCAGTACTTC. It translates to CASSPTGQDRGEQYF.

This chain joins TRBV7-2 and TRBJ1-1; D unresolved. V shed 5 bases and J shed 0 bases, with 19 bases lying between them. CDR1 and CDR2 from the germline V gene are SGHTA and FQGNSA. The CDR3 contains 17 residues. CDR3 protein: CASSPGRRENMNTEAFF. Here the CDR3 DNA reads TGTGCCAGCAGCCCGGGCAGGCGGGAAAACATGAACACTGAAGCTTTCTTT.

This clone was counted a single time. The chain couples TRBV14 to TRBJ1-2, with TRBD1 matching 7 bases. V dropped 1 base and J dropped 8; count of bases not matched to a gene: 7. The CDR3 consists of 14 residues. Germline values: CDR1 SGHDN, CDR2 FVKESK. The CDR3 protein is CASSQGGQAGGYTF. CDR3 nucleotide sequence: TGTGCCAGCAGCCAAGGTGGACAGGCGGGCGGCTACACCTTC.

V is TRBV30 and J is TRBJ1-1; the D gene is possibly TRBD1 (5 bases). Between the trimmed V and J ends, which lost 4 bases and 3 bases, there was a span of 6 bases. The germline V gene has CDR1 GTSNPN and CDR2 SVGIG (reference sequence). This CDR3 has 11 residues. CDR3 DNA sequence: TGTGCCTGGAAACAGGACACTGAAGCTTTCTTT. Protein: CAWKQDTEAFF. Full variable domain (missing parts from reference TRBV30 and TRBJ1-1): SQTIHQWPATLVQPVGSPLSLECTVEGTSNPNLYWYRQAAGRGLQLLFYSVGIGQISSEVPQNLSASRPQDRQFILSSKKLLLSDSGFYLCAWKQDTEAFFGQGTRLTVV.

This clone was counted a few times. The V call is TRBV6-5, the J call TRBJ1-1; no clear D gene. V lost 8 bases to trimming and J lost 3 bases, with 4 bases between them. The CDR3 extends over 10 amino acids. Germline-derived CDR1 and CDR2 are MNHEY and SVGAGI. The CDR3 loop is CASRYTEAFF. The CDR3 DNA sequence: TGTGCCAGCCGGTACACTGAAGCTTTCTTT.

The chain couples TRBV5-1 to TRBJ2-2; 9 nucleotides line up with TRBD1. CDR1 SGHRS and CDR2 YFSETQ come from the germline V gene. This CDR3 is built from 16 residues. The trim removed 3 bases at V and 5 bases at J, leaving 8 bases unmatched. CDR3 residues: CASSSFDRGRTGELFF. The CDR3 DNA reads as TGCGCCAGCAGCTCATTCGACAGGGGGAGGACCGGGGAGCTGTTTTTT.

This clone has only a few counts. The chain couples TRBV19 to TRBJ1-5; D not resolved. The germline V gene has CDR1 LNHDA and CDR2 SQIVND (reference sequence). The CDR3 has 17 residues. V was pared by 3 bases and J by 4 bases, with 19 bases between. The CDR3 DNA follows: TGTGCCAGTAGTATTACTGGTTCGGGGTCTACGAATCAGCCCCAGCATTTT. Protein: CASSITGSGSTNQPQHF. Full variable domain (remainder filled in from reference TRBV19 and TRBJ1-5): DGGITQSPKYLFRKEGQNVTLSCEQNLNHDAMYWYRQDPGQGLRLIYYSQIVNDFQKGDIAEGYSVSREKKESFPLTVTSAQKNPTAFYLCASSITGSGSTNQPQHFGDGTRLSIL.

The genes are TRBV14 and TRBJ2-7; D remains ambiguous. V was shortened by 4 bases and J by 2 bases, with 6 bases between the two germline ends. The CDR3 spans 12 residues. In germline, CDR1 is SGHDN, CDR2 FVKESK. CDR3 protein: CASSLAPYEQYF. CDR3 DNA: TGTGCCAGCAGCCTCGCGCCCTACGAGCAGTACTTC.

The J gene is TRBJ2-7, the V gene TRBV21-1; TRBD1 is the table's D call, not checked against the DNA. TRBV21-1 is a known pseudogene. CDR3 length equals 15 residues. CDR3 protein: CASSAEDRGPYEQYF. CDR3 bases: TGTGCCAGCAGCGCCGAGGACAGGGGACCCTACGAGCAGTACTTC.

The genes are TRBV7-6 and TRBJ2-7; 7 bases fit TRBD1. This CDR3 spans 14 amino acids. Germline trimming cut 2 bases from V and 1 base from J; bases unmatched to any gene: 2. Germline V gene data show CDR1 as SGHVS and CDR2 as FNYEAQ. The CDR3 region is CASSLLGQSYEQYF. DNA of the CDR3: TGTGCCAGCAGCTTACTGGGACAGTCCTACGAGCAGTACTTC.

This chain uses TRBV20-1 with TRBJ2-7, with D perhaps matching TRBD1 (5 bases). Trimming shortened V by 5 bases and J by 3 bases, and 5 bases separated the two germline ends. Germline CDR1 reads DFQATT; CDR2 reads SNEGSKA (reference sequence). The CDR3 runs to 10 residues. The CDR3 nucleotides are TGCAGTGCTGACAGCTACGAGCAGTACTTC. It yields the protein CSADSYEQYF.

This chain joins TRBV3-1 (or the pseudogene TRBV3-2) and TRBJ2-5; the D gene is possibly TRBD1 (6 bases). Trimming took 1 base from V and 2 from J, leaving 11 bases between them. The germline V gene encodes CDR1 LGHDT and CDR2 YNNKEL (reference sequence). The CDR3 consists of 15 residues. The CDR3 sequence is CASSQAGTLQETQYF. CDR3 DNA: TGTGCCAGCAGCCAAGCCGGGACACTACAAGAGACCCAGTACTTC.

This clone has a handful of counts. The chain's CDR3 is CASSNRFSYEQYF. The CDR3 bases are TGTGCCAGCAGCAACAGGTTCTCCTACGAGCAGTACTTC. V usage is TRBV21-1 and J usage is TRBJ2-7; the D call TRBD1 from the table was never checked on the DNA. TRBV21-1 has pseudogene status. This CDR3 comprises 13 residues.

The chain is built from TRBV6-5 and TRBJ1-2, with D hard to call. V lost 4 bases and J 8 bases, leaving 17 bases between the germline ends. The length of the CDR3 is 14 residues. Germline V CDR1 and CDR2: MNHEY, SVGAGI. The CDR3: CASSFNEARGGYTF. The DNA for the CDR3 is TGTGCCAGCAGTTTCAACGAGGCGAGAGGAGGCTACACCTTC.

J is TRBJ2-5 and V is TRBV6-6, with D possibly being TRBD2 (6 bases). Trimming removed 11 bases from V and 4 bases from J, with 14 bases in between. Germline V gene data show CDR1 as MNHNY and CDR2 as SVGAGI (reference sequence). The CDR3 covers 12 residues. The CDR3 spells CAGGTSGETQYF. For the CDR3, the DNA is TGTGCCGGCGGGACTTCGGGAGAGACCCAGTACTTC.

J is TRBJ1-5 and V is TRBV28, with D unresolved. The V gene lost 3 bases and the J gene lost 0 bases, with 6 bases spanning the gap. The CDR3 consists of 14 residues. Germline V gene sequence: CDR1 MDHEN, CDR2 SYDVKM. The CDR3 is CASSFADSNQPQHF. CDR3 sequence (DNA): TGTGCCAGCAGTTTTGCGGATAGCAATCAGCCCCAGCATTTT.

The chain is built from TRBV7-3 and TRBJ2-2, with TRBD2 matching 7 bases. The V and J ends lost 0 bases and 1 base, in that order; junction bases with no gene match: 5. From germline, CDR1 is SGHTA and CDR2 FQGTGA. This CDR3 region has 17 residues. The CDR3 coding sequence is TGTGCCAGCAGCTTAACCCCCGCGGGGGTGAACACCGGGGAGCTGTTTTTT. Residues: CASSLTPAGVNTGELFF.

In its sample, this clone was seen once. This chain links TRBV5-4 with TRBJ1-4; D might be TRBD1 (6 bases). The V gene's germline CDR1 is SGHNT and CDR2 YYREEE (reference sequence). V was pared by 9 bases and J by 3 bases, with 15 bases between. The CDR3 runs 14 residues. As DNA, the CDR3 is TGTGCCACGGCCGGGGGGCAAGCTAATGAAAAACTGTTTTTT. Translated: CATAGGQANEKLFF.

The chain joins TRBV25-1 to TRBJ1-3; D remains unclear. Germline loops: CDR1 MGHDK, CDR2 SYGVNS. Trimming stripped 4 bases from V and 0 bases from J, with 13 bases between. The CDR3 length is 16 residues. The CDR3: CASSAGLLYSGNTIYF. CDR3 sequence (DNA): TGTGCCAGCAGTGCCGGACTGCTGTACTCTGGAAACACCATATATTTT.

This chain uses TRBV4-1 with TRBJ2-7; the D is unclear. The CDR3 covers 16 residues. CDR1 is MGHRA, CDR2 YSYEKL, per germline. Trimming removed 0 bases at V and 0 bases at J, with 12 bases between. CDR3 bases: TGCGCCAGCAGCCAAGACACGGAACAGAGCTCCTACGAGCAGTACTTC. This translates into CASSQDTEQSSYEQYF.

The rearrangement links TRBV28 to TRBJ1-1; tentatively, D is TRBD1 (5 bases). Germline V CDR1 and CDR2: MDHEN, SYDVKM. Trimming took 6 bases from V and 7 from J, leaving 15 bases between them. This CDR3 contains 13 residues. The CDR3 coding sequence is TGTGCCAGCAGCCCAGCGGGACGGGTTGAAGCTTTCTTT. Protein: CASSPAGRVEAFF.

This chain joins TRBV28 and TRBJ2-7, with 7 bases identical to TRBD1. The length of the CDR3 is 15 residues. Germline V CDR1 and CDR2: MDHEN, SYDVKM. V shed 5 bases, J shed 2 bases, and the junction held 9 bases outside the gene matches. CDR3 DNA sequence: TGTGCCAGCAGTCAACAGGGGTATTCGGCCTACGAGCAGTACTTC. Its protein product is CASSQQGYSAYEQYF. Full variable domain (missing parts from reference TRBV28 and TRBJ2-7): DVKVTQSSRYLVKRTGEKVFLECVQDMDHENMFWYRQDPGLGLRLIYFSYDVKMKEKGDIPEGYSVSREKKERFSLILESASTNQTSMYLCASSQQGYSAYEQYFGPGTRLTVT.

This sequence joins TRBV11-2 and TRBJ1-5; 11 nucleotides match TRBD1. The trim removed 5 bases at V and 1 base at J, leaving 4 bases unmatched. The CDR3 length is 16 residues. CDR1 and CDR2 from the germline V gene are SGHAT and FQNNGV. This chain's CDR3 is CASSTGTGGSNQPQHF. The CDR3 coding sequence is TGTGCCAGCAGCACCGGGACAGGGGGAAGCAATCAGCCCCAGCATTTT.

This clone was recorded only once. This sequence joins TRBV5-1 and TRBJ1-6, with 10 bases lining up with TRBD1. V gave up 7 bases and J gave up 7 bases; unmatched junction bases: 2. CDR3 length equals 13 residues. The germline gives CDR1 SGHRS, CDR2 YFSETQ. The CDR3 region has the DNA TGCGCCAGCGGGACAGGGGTGAATTCACCCCTCCACTTT. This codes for CASGTGVNSPLHF.

In DNA, the CDR3 is TGTGCCAGCAGCCAAGTCGTTTTGGAGACCCAGTACTTC. It is translated as CASSQVVLETQYF. V is TRBV14 and J is TRBJ2-5; D not resolved. This CDR3 comprises 13 residues. Germline V CDR1 and CDR2: SGHDN, FVKESK. V gave up 1 base and J gave up 5 bases, with 8 bases separating them. The full variable domain, rest sourced from reference TRBV14 and TRBJ2-5, is EAGVTQFPSHSVIEKGQTVTLRCDPISGHDNLYWYRRVMGKEIKFLLHFVKESKQDESGMPNNRFLAERTGGTYSTLKVQPAELEDSGVYFCASSQVVLETQYFGPGTRLLVL.

This CDR3 is CATSPDRLNTGELFF. The CDR3 nucleotides read TGTGCCACCAGCCCGGACAGACTAAACACCGGGGAGCTGTTTTTT. This sequence joins TRBV15 and TRBJ2-2; D may be TRBD1 (6 bases). CDR1 and CDR2 (germline): LNHNV, YYDKDF (reference sequence). The V and J ends lost 5 bases and 2 bases respectively, with 12 bases between them. The CDR3 is 15 residues long.

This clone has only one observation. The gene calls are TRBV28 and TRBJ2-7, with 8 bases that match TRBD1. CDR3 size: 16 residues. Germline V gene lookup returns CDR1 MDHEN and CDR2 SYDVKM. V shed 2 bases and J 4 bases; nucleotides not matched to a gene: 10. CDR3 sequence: CASSLPGTGGRYEQYF. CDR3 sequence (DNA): TGTGCCAGCAGTTTACCTGGGACAGGTGGACGGTACGAGCAGTACTTC.

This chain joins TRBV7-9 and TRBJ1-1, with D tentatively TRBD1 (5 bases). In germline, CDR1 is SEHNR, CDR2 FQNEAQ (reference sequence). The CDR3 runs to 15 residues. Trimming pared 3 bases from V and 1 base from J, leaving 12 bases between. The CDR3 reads CASSFVTGGNTEAFF. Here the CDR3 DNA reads TGTGCCAGCAGCTTCGTTACAGGCGGGAACACTGAAGCTTTCTTT.

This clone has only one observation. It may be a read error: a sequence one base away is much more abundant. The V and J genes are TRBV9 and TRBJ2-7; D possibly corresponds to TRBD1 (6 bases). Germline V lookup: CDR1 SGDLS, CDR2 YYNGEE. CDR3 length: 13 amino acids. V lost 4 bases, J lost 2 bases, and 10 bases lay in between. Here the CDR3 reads CASSRGQTYEQYF. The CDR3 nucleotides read TGTGCCAGCAGCCGAGGACAGACCTACGAGCAGTACTTC.